The 23 T cell receptor beta chains presented below share a single source sample, sequenced in a study of T-cell memory formation after mild COVID-19. TCRdb called the 5' RACE reads again in MiXCR, with one record for every CDR3 protein. The sample has about 190,000 distinct CDR3 sequences, around 20% seen once. Sequenced material: PBMCs or a T cell subset sorted from them (not recorded which). These receptors were obtained from an adult woman who had mild COVID-19 (a few samples of this study predate the infection). Cell type and time point are not known.

This clonotype has a handful of counts. The gene calls are TRBV7-2 and TRBJ2-2, with D unclear. This CDR3 contains 14 residues. Per germline, CDR1 SGHTA and CDR2 FQGNSA. The V end lost 3 bases, the J end lost 7 bases, and 12 bases lay between the germline ends. CDR3 sequence: CASSFMGIDGELFF. CDR3 nucleotides: TGTGCCAGCAGCTTCATGGGGATTGACGGGGAGCTGTTTTTT.

The V gene is TRBV5-1, the J gene TRBJ1-2; TRBD1 agrees at 7 bases. The V and J ends lost 0 bases and 6 bases, in that order; junction bases with no gene match: 5. The CDR3 consists of 14 residues. Germline V gene data show CDR1 as SGHRS and CDR2 as YFSETQ. CDR3 sequence (DNA): TGCGCCAGCAGCTTGGCCTTGGGGACAGATGGCTACACCTTC. This codes for CASSLALGTDGYTF. Based on the CDR3 plus reference TRBV5-1 and TRBJ1-2, the full variable domain is KAGVTQTPRYLIKTRGQQVTLSCSPISGHRSVSWYQQTPGQGLQFLFEYFSETQRNKGNFPGRFSGRQFSNSRSEMNVSTLELGDSALYLCASSLALGTDGYTFGSGTRLTVV.

The chain combines TRBV24-1 with TRBJ2-3; tentative D call: TRBD1 (6 bases). This CDR3 spans 15 amino acids. The V end was cut by 5 bases, the J end by 0 bases, with 11 bases between. Germline assignment: CDR1 KGHDR and CDR2 SFDVKD. The CDR3 here is CATSGVQGSTDTQYF. CDR3 sequence (DNA): TGTGCCACCAGTGGAGTACAGGGTAGCACAGATACGCAGTATTTT.

The chain couples TRBV5-6 to TRBJ1-5; D is uncertain. The CDR3 has 12 residues. Trimming removed 1 base at V and 8 bases at J, with 7 bases between. Germline V gene sequence: CDR1 SGHDT, CDR2 YYEEEE. In DNA, the CDR3 is TGTGCCAGCAGCTTGAAACGGGAGCCCCAGCATTTT. Its translation: CASSLKREPQHF.

This clonotype has more than one count but fewer than ten. The V gene is TRBV7-2, the J gene TRBJ2-5, with TRBD2 matching 10 bases. The CDR3 has 18 amino acids. Trimming cost V 1 base and J 2 bases; bases outside gene matches: 10. Germline V CDR1 and CDR2: SGHTA, FQGNSA. The CDR3 region has the DNA TGTGCCAGCAGCTTAGGACTGGCTAGCGGGAGTCTACAAGAGACCCAGTACTTC. It yields the protein CASSLGLASGSLQETQYF.

This chain connects TRBV6-5 to TRBJ2-3; the D is unclear. Germline CDR1 is MNHEY and CDR2 is SVGAGI. V dropped 6 bases and J dropped 2 bases, with 15 bases sitting between them. The CDR3 runs to 15 residues. The CDR3 loop is CASSAKGWYTDTQYF. CDR3 DNA: TGTGCCAGCAGCGCTAAGGGATGGTACACAGATACGCAGTATTTT.

In its sample, this clonotype was seen a few times. This chain joins TRBV12-3 or TRBV12-4 and TRBJ2-6; no firm D call. The CDR3 spans 13 residues. V gave up 10 bases and J gave up 0 bases, with 7 bases separating them. The CDR3 sequence is CATGASGANVLTF. CDR3 nucleotide sequence: TGTGCCACCGGCGCCTCTGGGGCCAACGTCCTGACTTTC.

J is TRBJ2-7 and V is TRBV10-3; D perhaps matches TRBD2 (7 bases). Trimming cost V 11 bases and J 3 bases, with 17 bases left between them. This CDR3 spans 13 amino acids. Germline V gives CDR1 ENHRY, CDR2 SYGVKD. The CDR3 here is CASRGGQNYEQYF. The CDR3 region has the DNA TGTGCCTCGAGGGGGGGGCAGAACTACGAGCAGTACTTC.

The chain combines TRBV29-1 with TRBJ1-1; possibly TRBD1 for D (6 bases). Germline lookup yields CDR1 SQVTM and CDR2 ANQGSEA. V lost 6 bases and J 0 bases, leaving 11 bases between the germline ends. The CDR3 loop spans 13 amino acids. The CDR3 protein is CSVRQVLNTEAFF. CDR3 DNA: TGCAGCGTGAGACAGGTCCTGAACACTGAAGCTTTCTTT.

This clonotype was observed at least ten times. This chain joins TRBV7-2 and TRBJ2-5; a possible D gene is TRBD2 (6 bases). From germline, CDR1 is SGHTA and CDR2 FQGNSA. The V gene lost 5 bases and the J gene lost 2 bases, with 15 bases spanning the gap. This CDR3 contains 15 residues. The CDR3 here is CASSTVSGAQETQYF. Here the CDR3 DNA reads TGTGCCAGCAGCACAGTTAGCGGAGCTCAAGAGACCCAGTACTTC.

This clonotype has just one count. The chain combines TRBV7-9 with TRBJ2-1; TRBD2 agrees at 7 bases. Germline V gene lookup returns CDR1 SEHNR and CDR2 FQNEAQ (reference sequence). This CDR3 contains 15 residues. V was pared by 5 bases and J by 2 bases, with 6 bases of the junction left unmatched. The CDR3 nucleotides read TGTGCCAGCAGCCCCAGACTAGCCCCCTACAATGAGCAGTTCTTC. It specifies CASSPRLAPYNEQFF.

This clonotype was detected a few times. The chain couples TRBV24-1 to TRBJ2-7, with 12 positions matching TRBD1. The CDR3 totals 12 residues. The germline V gene encodes CDR1 KGHDR and CDR2 SFDVKD. The CDR3 loop is CAGDRGPFEQYF. DNA for the CDR3: TGTGCGGGGGACAGGGGGCCATTCGAGCAGTACTTC.

The rearrangement uses TRBV11-2 and TRBJ2-3; 8 nucleotides align to TRBD1. The CDR3 is 16 amino acids. V lost 5 bases, J lost 0 bases, and 7 bases stayed unmatched. Germline-derived CDR1 and CDR2 are SGHAT and FQNNGV. CDR3 sequence reads: CASSLRQGLSTDTQYF. The CDR3 bases are TGTGCCAGCAGCCTTCGACAGGGGCTAAGCACAGATACGCAGTATTTT.

This clonotype was picked up a small number of times. This chain joins TRBV2 and TRBJ1-1; 7 nucleotides align to TRBD1. The J segment lost 4 bases and the V segment lost 3 bases, leaving 8 bases of the junction unmatched. The CDR3 length is 15 residues. Germline V gene lookup returns CDR1 SNHLY and CDR2 FYNNEI. CDR3 bases: TGTGCCAGCAGTGAGGGAATGCCAGGGGGCACTGAAGCTTTCTTT. Encoded protein: CASSEGMPGGTEAFF.

The J gene is TRBJ2-7, the V gene TRBV20-1; D gene uncertain. CDR3 size: 10 residues. Trimming removed 6 bases at V and 4 bases at J, with 7 bases between. The germline V gene has CDR1 DFQATT and CDR2 SNEGSKA (reference sequence). The CDR3 DNA sequence: TGCAGTGCCCTACGTTACGAGCAGTACTTC. This codes for CSALRYEQYF.

This clonotype was seen only a few times. The chain couples TRBV24-1 to TRBJ2-3; 10 nucleotides align to TRBD1. Trimming removed 5 bases from V and 4 bases from J; junction bases left unmatched: 5. Germline-derived CDR1 and CDR2 are KGHDR and SFDVKD. This CDR3 is built from 15 residues. Here the CDR3 DNA reads TGTGCCACCAGTGTAATGGGACAGGGGCCAGATACGCAGTATTTT. Residues: CATSVMGQGPDTQYF.

The J gene is TRBJ1-1, the V gene TRBV12-3 or TRBV12-4; D is undetermined. The CDR3 spans 13 residues. Trimming removed 4 bases from V and 4 bases from J, with 10 bases in between. The CDR3 DNA reads as TGTGCCAGCAGTTACACACGGGGCACTGAAGCTTTCTTT. It encodes CASSYTRGTEAFF.

The chain recombines TRBV11-2 with TRBJ2-1; D possibly uses TRBD1 or TRBD2 (5 bases each). The CDR3 contains 15 residues. Germline CDR1 SGHAT, CDR2 FQNNGV. With 5 bases removed from V and 1 base from J, the gap between germline ends came to 12 bases. CDR3 residues: CASSRLRGSYNEQFF. The CDR3 coding sequence is TGTGCCAGCAGCCGCTTGAGGGGATCCTACAATGAGCAGTTCTTC.

In this sample, this clonotype turned up a few times. This chain joins TRBV2 and TRBJ2-3; unclear D gene. Germline loops: CDR1 SNHLY, CDR2 FYNNEI. V was clipped by 3 bases and J by 0 bases, with 10 bases between them. This CDR3 spans 15 amino acids. The CDR3 spells CASSESQPSTDTQYF. The CDR3 coding sequence is TGTGCCAGCAGTGAGAGTCAACCTAGCACAGATACGCAGTATTTT.

This chain links TRBV5-5 with TRBJ2-3; D is unresolved. CDR1 SGHKS and CDR2 YYEKEE come from the germline V gene (reference sequence). V was trimmed by 3 bases and J by 0 bases, leaving 8 bases between them. This CDR3 region has 14 residues. The CDR3 DNA follows: TGTGCCAGCAGCTCTTATTCTAGCACAGATACGCAGTATTTT. Translating gives CASSSYSSTDTQYF. Variable domain in full (rest from reference TRBV5-5 and TRBJ2-3): DAGVTQSPTHLIKTRGQQVTLRCSPISGHKSVSWYQQVLGQGPQFIFQYYEKEERGRGNFPDRFSARQFPNYSSELNVNALLLGDSALYLCASSSYSSTDTQYFGPGTRLTVL.

This clonotype has only a few counts. J is TRBJ2-1 and V is TRBV18, with 15 nucleotides matching TRBD2. This CDR3 comprises 16 residues. Germline V lookup: CDR1 KGHSH, CDR2 LQKENI. Losses at the gene ends were 6 bases for V and 11 bases for J; bases not matched to a gene: 11. The DNA of the CDR3 is TGTGCCAGCTCCACGCCGGGACTAGCGGGAGGATTGAAGCAGTTCTTC. Its translation: CASSTPGLAGGLKQFF.

In its sample, this clonotype was seen a few times. As DNA, the CDR3 is TGTGCCAGCAGGCCGGCCCCGGACAGGGGGAATGAGCAGTTCTTC. Its protein product is CASRPAPDRGNEQFF. The V call is TRBV6-2 or TRBV6-3, the J call TRBJ2-1; 10 nucleotides match TRBD1. The CDR3 is 15 amino acids. V dropped 6 bases and J dropped 7; count of bases not matched to a gene: 9. Germline lookup yields CDR1 MNHEY and CDR2 SVGEGT.

This clonotype was found many times. This rearrangement joins TRBV4-1 to TRBJ2-3; TRBD2 matches at 9 bases. Germline assignment: CDR1 MGHRA and CDR2 YSYEKL. This CDR3 region has 16 residues. Trimming took 2 bases from V and 1 from J; bases not matched to a gene: 4. In DNA, the CDR3 is TGCGCCAGCAGCCAACCTAGCGGGGCTGGCACAGATACGCAGTATTTT. Translation: CASSQPSGAGTDTQYF.